The present T cell receptor (beta chain) was sequenced within a study of shared clonotypes between healthy human individuals. Study-wide background: Samples came from a couple of female and three male donors aged 18 to 49. There were three CD4 naive, three CD4 memory, two CD8 naive and one CD8 memory plates per donor. The study, taken as a whole, reports: Among several donors, roughly 5% of naive CD4 clonotypes were found in common. A limitation of the genetic and exposure-history diversity represented arose from few donors.

This CDR3 spans 14 amino acids. Germline CDR1 and CDR2: LNHDA and SQIVND (reference sequence). V lost 6 bases and J lost 2; bases outside the gene matches: 6. Concerning this clone itself: Its antigen is currently unknown.

Data came from immunoSEQ multiplex PCR; TCRdb stores just in-frame clones and leaves some out. This table has some 2.1 million clones, approximately 95% appearing once. This receptor was identified in a man younger than 35 in good health. The material sequenced was naive CD4+ T cells sorted from blood. Described subset: CD45RA+ positively selected. The V call is TRBV19, the J call TRBJ2-7, with TRBD2 matching over 8 bases. The CDR3 region is CASRPGTSPYEQYF. The CDR3, as DNA: TGTGCCAGTAGACCCGGGACTAGTCCCTACGAGCAGTACTTC.